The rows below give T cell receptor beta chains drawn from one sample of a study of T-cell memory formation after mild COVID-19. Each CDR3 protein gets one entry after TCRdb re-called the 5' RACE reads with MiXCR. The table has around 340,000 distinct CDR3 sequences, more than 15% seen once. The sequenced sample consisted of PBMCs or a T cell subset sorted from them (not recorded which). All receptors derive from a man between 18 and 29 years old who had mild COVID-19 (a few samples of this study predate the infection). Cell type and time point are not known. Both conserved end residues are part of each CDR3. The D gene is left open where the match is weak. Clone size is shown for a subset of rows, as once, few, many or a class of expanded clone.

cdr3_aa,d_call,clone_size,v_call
CASTRPMETQYF,-,many,TRBV6-6
CASSQGSGGRETQYF,-,many,TRBV4-1
CALSAGLVSGELFF,TRBD2,few,TRBV6-2/TRBV6-3
CSVRGGLYNEQFF,TRBD2,-,TRBV20-1
CASSSWGGNTEAFF,-,few,TRBV7-8
CASTPGLEIEQFF,TRBD2,-,TRBV9
CASSLDRKAKNIQYF,-,many,TRBV5-1
CASSPYIRGGSTDTQYF,TRBD2,few,TRBV12-3/TRBV12-4
CASSLSSGNTIYF,-,few,TRBV13
CASSFGRQGLFF,-,-,TRBV12-3/TRBV12-4
CASSLVALAKNIQYF,-,-,TRBV11-2
CASSQGTVDSNEQFF,-,few,TRBV4-3
CASSTHGPTDTQYF,-,few,TRBV27
CASSLAGSLRGETQYF,TRBD2,few,TRBV7-2
CASSLVLNYGYTF,-,many,TRBV5-6
CASTRDRGETEAFF,TRBD1,few,TRBV2
CATSARRGGGDTQYF,TRBD2,-,TRBV24-1
CSVKAGSTDTQYF,-,-,TRBV29-1
CSAKLSGQGAGEKLFF,TRBD1,-,TRBV20-1
CASSQGGGLDTQYF,-,-,TRBV4-2
CAISESEDTQYF,-,-,TRBV10-3
CASSPLSRGNIQYF,-,few,TRBV7-2
CASSQVWASGGDYNEQFF,TRBD2,-,TRBV4-3
CASSAGSRDPEAFF,-,-,TRBV9
CASSDGAQETQYF,-,many,TRBV6-2/TRBV6-3
CASSLGPGQGLWGEKLFF,TRBD1,few,TRBV7-2
CASSRLKTGKVTGELFF,TRBD1,few,TRBV5-6
CASSPERLAALHF,-,-,TRBV18
CASSRIDQPQHF,-,-,TRBV27
CASSLWTGADLTSTDTQYF,TRBD1,few,TRBV5-8
CASSVDNRGAYNEQFF,TRBD1,few,TRBV9
CASSSGTTNEKLFF,-,-,TRBV5-1
CASRSPGTSAGELFF,TRBD2,many,TRBV5-1
CASSAYREEQFF,-,-,TRBV6-6
CASRQTRTYTYNEQFF,-,-,TRBV12-3/TRBV12-4
CASSPYALAGGQVDTQYF,TRBD2,few,TRBV7-2
CASSPNTGMSYGYTF,-,once,TRBV28
CASSFRSTSRDIQYF,-,few,TRBV13
CASSYGASGYTGELFF,-,-,TRBV12-3/TRBV12-4
CASSRGGSNTGELFF,-,many,TRBV3-1
CASSWDGEQYF,-,-,TRBV5-6
CATSKLRSGNQPQHF,-,-,TRBV2
CASSYRALMNTEAFF,-,-,TRBV12-3/TRBV12-4
CASSTRTSGTGELFF,TRBD2,-,TRBV7-2
CASSSLAGTPYEQYF,-,-,TRBV5-1
CASSLVRREDYGYTF,-,few,TRBV7-9
CASSFTGTGAGNTIYF,TRBD1,-,TRBV5-1